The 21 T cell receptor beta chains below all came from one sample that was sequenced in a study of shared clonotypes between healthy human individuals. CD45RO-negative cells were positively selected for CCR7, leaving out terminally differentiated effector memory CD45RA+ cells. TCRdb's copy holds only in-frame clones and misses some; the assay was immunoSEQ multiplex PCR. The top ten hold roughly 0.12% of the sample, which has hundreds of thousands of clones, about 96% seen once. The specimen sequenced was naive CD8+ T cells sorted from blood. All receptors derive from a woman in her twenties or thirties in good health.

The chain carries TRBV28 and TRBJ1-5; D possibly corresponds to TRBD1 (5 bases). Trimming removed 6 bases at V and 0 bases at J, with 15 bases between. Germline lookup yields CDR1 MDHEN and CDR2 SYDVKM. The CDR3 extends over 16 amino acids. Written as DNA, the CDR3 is TGTGCCAGCAGCTCGGACAAGCCGTATAGCAATCAGCCCCAGCATTTT. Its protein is CASSSDKPYSNQPQHF.

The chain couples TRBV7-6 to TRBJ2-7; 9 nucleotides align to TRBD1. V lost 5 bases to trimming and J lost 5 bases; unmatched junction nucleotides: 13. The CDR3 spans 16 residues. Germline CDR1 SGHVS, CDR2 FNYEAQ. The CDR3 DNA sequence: TGTGCCAGCAGCCCGCTCCTGGGACAGGGAACGCACGAGCAGTACTTC. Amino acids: CASSPLLGQGTHEQYF.

CDR3 nucleotide sequence: TGTGCCAGCAGCTTTGCGGGGGCCGCCTGGTCGCAAGAGACCCAGTACTTC. This translates into CASSFAGAAWSQETQYF. The gene calls are TRBV5-4 and TRBJ2-5, with D maybe TRBD2 (7 bases). The CDR3 extends over 17 amino acids. CDR1 and CDR2 from the germline V gene are SGHNT and YYREEE (reference sequence). Trimming removed 2 bases at V and 2 bases at J, with 19 bases between.

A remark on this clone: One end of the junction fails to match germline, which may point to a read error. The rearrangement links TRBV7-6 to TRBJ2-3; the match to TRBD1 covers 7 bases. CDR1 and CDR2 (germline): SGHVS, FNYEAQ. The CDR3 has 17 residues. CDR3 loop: CASSSPLGQGVTDTQYF. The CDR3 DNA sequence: TGTGCCAGCAGCTCCCCGCTGGGCCAGGGGGTGACAGACACGCAGTATTTT. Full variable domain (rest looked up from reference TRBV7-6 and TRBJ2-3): GAGVSQSPRYKVTKRGQDVALRCDPISGHVSLYWYRQALGQGPEFLTYFNYEAQQDKSGLPNDRFSAERPEGSISTLTIQRTEQRDSAMYRCASSSPLGQGVTDTQYFGPGTRLTVL.

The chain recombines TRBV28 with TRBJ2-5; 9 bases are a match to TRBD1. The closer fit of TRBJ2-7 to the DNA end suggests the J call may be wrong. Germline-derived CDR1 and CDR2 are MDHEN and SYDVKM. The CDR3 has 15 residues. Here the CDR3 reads CASSFRDRAIYEQYF. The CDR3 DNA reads TGTGCCAGCAGTTTCCGGGACAGGGCTATCTACGAGCAGTACTTC.

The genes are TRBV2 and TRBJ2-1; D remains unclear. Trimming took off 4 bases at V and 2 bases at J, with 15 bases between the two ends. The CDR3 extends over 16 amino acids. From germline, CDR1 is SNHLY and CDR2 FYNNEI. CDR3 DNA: TGTGCCAGCAGTGGGGCCAGACTCAACGCCTACAATGAGCAGTTCTTC. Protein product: CASSGARLNAYNEQFF.

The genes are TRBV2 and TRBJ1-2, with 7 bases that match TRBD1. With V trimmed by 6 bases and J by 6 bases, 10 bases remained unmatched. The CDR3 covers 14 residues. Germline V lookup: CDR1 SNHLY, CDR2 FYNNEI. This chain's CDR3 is CASREGATEDGYTF. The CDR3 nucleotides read TGTGCCAGCAGGGAGGGGGCTACTGAGGATGGCTACACCTTC.

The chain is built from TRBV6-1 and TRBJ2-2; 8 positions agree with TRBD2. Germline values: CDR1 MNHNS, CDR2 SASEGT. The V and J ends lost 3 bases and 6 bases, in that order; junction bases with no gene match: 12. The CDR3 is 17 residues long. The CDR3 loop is CASSDWLAGGLSGELFF. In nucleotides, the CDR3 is TGTGCCAGCAGTGATTGGCTTGCGGGAGGTTTGTCCGGGGAGCTGTTTTTT.

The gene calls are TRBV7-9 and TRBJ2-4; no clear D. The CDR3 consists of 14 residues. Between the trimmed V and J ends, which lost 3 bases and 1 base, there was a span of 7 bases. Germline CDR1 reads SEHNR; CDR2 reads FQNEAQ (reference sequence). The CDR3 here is CASSFPLAKNIQYF. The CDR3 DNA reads TGTGCCAGCAGCTTTCCTCTGGCCAAAAACATTCAGTACTTC.

The CDR3 sequence is CASSLDPGQGLTEAFF. The CDR3 DNA reads TGTGCCAGCAGCTTGGATCCGGGACAGGGGCTCACTGAAGCTTTCTTT. The V and J genes are TRBV5-6 and TRBJ1-1; 10 bases are a match to TRBD1. Trimming removed 0 bases from V and 4 bases from J; junction bases left unmatched: 6. CDR1 and CDR2 (germline): SGHDT, YYEEEE. This CDR3 contains 16 residues.

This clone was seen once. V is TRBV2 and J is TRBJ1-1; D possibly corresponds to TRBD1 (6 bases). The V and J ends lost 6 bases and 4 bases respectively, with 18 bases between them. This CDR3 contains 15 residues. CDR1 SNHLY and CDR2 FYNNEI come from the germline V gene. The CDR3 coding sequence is TGTGCCAGCAGATTGGTTGGGCAGGGGTCCACTGAAGCTTTCTTT. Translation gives CASRLVGQGSTEAFF. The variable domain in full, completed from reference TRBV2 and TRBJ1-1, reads EPEVTQTPSHQVTQMGQEVILRCVPISNHLYFYWYRQILGQKVEFLVSFYNNEISEKSEIFDDQFSVERPDGSNFTLKIRSTKLEDSAMYFCASRLVGQGSTEAFFGQGTRLTVV.

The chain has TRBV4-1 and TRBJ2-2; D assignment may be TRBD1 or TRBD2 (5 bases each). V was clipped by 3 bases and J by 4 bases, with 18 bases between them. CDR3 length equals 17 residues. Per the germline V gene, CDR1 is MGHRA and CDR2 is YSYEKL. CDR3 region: CASSHLLAGGGTGELFF. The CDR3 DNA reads TGCGCCAGCAGCCACCTCTTAGCAGGTGGGGGCACCGGGGAGCTGTTTTTT.

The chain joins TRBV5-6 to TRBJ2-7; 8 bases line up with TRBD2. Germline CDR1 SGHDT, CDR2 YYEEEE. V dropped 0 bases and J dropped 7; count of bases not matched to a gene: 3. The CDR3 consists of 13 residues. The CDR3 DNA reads TGTGCCAGCAGCTTGGCCATAGCGGGGGAGCAGTACTTC. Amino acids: CASSLAIAGEQYF.

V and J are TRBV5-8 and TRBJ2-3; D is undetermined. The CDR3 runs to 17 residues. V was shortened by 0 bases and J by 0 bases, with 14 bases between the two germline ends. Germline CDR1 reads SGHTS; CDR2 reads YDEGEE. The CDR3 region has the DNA TGTGCCAGCAGCTTGGATAGTATTATAACTAGCACAGATACGCAGTATTTT. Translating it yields CASSLDSIITSTDTQYF.

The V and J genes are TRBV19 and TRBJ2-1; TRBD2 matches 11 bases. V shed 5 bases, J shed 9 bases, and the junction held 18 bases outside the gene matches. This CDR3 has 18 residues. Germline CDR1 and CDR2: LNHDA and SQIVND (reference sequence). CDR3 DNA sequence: TGTGCCAGTAGTCCGGTAGGGGTAGGTAGCGGGAGGGCCGTTGAGCAGTTCTTC. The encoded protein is CASSPVGVGSGRAVEQFF.

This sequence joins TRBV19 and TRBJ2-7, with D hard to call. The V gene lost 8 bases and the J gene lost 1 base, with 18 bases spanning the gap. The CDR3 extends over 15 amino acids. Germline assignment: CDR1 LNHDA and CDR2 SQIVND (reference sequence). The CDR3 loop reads CASSVESGQSYEQYF. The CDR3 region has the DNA TGTGCCAGTTCAGTAGAGTCAGGCCAATCCTACGAGCAGTACTTC.

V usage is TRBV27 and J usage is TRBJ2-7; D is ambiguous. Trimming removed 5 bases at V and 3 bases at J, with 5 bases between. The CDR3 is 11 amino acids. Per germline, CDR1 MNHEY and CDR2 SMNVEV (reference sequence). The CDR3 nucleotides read TGTGCCAGCAGTGACGGCTACGAGCAGTACTTC. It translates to CASSDGYEQYF.

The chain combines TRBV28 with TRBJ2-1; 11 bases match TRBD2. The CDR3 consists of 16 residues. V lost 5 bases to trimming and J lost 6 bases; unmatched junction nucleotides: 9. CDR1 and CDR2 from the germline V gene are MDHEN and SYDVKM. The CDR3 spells CASSPPGTSGTNEQFF. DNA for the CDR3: TGTGCCAGCAGTCCCCCCGGGACTAGCGGAACCAATGAGCAGTTCTTC.

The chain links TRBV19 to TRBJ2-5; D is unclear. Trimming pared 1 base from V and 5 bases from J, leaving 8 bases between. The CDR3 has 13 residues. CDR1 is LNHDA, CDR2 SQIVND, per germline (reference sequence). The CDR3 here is CASSIVPGETQYF. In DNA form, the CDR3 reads TGTGCCAGTAGTATAGTCCCCGGGGAGACCCAGTACTTC.

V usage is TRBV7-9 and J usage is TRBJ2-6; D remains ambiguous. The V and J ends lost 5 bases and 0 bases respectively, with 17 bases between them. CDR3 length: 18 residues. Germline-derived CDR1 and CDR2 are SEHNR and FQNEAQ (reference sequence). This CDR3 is CASSPRRLKRSGANVLTF. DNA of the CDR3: TGTGCCAGCAGCCCCCGGAGATTAAAACGCTCTGGGGCCAACGTCCTGACTTTC.

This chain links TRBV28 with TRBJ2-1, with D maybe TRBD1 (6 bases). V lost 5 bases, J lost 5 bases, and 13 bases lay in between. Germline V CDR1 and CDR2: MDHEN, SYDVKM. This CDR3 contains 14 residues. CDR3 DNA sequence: TGTGCCAGCAGTCAAGGACAGTTCCACAATGAGCAGTTCTTC. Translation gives CASSQGQFHNEQFF. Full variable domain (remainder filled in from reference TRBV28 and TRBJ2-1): DVKVTQSSRYLVKRTGEKVFLECVQDMDHENMFWYRQDPGLGLRLIYFSYDVKMKEKGDIPEGYSVSREKKERFSLILESASTNQTSMYLCASSQGQFHNEQFFGPGTRLTVL.